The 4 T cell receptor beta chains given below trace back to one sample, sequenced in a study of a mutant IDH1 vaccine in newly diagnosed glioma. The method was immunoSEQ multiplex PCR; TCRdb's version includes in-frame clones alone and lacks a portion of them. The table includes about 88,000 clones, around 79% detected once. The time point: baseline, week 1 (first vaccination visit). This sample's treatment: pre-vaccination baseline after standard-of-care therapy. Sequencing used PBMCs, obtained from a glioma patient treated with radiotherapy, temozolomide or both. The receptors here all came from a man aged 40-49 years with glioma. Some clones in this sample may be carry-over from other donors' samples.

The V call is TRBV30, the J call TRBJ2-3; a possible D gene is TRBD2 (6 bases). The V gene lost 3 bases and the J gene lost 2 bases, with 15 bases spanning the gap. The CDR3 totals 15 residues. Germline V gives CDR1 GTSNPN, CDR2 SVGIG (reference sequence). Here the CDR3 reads CAWRIAGGATDTQYF. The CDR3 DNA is TGTGCCTGGAGGATAGCCGGCGGGGCCACAGATACGCAGTATTTT.

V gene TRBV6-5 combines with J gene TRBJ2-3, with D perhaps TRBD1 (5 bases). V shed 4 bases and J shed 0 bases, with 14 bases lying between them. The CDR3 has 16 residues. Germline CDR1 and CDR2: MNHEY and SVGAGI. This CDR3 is CASSSDLTASTDTQYF. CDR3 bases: TGTGCCAGCAGTTCCGACCTGACAGCTAGCACAGATACGCAGTATTTT.

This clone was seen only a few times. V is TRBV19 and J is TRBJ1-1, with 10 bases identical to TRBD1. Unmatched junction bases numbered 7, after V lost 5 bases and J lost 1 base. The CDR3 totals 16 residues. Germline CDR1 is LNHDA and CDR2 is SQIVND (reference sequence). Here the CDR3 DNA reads TGTGCCAGTAGTCTCTGGACAGGGGGGGGGAACACTGAAGCTTTCTTT. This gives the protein CASSLWTGGGNTEAFF.

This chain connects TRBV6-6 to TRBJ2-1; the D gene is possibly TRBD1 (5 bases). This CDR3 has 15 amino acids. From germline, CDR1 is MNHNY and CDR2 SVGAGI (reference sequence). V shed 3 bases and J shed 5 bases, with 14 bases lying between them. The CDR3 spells CASSYGDRSNNEQFF. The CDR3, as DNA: TGTGCCAGCAGTTATGGAGACAGAAGTAACAATGAGCAGTTCTTC.